This T cell receptor beta chain was sequenced for a study of cytomegalovirus exposure and HLA in healthy donors. This clone has a single count. With 60 Vbeta and 13 Jbeta primers, the PCR was carried out. The data were produced by immunoSEQ multiplex PCR, yet TCRdb's version contains in-frame clones alone and is incomplete. Found here are some 180,000 clones, just over 75% of them singletons; the top ten hold under 2%. Per the germline V gene, CDR1 is WSHSY and CDR2 is SAAADI. V lost 3 bases and J 8 bases, leaving 10 bases between the germline ends. CDR3 length: 13 residues. Sequencing input: PBMCs. This clonotype was sampled from a man aged 25 to 40 in good health and CMV-seronegative. V usage is TRBV10-2 and J usage is TRBJ2-2, with D unresolved. The CDR3, as DNA: TGCGCCAGCAGTGAAGTCGGTTCTGGGGAGCTGTTTTTT. It encodes CASSEVGSGELFF.